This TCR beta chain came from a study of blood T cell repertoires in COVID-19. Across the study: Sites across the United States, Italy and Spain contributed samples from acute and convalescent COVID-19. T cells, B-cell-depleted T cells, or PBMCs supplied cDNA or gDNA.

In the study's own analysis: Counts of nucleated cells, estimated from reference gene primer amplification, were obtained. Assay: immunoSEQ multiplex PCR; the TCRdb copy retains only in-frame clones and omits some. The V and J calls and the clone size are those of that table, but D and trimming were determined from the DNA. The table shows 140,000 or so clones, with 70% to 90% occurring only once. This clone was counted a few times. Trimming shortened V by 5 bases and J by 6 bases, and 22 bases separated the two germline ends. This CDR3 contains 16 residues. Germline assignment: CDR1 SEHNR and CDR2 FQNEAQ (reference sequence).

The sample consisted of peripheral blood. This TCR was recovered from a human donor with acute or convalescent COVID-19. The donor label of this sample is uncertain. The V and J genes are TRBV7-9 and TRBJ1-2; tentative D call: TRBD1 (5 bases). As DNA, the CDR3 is TGTGCCAGCAGCCGGGTAGCGGGAGGGGATTGGAATGGCTACACCTTC. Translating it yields CASSRVAGGDWNGYTF.